A single sample is the source of the 16 T cell receptor beta chains below, sequenced in a study of OX40 agonist ivuxolimab in advanced cancers. The table came from immunoSEQ multiplex PCR; TCRdb's copy has only in-frame clones and leaves some out. This sample has more than 85,000 clones, with roughly 91% found just once. Sequenced here: CD4+ or CD8+ T cells sorted from blood, sampled in a trial of the OX40 agonist ivuxolimab. These receptors were taken from an adult with an advanced solid tumor such as melanoma, head and neck, liver or kidney cancer.

The chain combines TRBV7-2 with TRBJ2-3, with D hard to call. This CDR3 is 13 amino acids long. The V and J ends lost 5 bases and 4 bases respectively, with 10 bases between them. Per the germline V gene, CDR1 is SGHTA and CDR2 is FQGNSA. The CDR3 loop reads CASSPLPADTQYF. CDR3 DNA sequence: TGTGCCAGCAGCCCCTTACCGGCAGATACGCAGTATTTT.

The rearrangement uses TRBV5-6 and TRBJ1-5, with a possible D match to TRBD1 (5 bases). This CDR3 has 17 residues. V dropped 1 base and J dropped 0 bases, with 14 bases sitting between them. The germline CDR1 and CDR2 sequences are SGHDT and YYEEEE. The CDR3 nucleotides are TGTGCCAGCAGCTTGTTGGGGGGGTCTGATAGCAATCAGCCCCAGCATTTT. Translating gives CASSLLGGSDSNQPQHF.

The gene calls are TRBV18 and TRBJ2-4; 9 bases agree with TRBD1. Germline CDR1 KGHSH, CDR2 LQKENI. J was trimmed by 2 bases and V by 1 base; bases with no gene match: 6. CDR3 size: 17 residues. Here the CDR3 DNA reads TGTGCCAGCTCACCACAACAGGGGGCGAATCCCAAAAACATTCAGTACTTC. Translating it yields CASSPQQGANPKNIQYF. The full variable domain, in which reference TRBV18 and TRBJ2-4 provide the parts outside the CDR3, is NAGVMQNPRHLVRRRGQEARLRCSPMKGHSHVYWYRQLPEEGLKFMVYLQKENIIDESGMPKERFSAEFPKEGPSILRIQQVVRGDSAAYFCASSPQQGANPKNIQYFGAGTRLSVL.

Comments on this clone: At one end the junction does not follow the germline gene, possibly because of a read error. The CDR3 coding sequence is TGTACCAGCAGCGTTGGGACAGTAAGCACAGATACGCAGTATTTT. Translating gives CTSSVGTVSTDTQYF. This chain links TRBV9 with TRBJ2-3; 7 bases line up with TRBD1. This CDR3 is built from 15 residues. Germline loops: CDR1 SGDLS, CDR2 YYNGEE.

The chain combines TRBV7-9 with TRBJ2-5, with TRBD2 matching over 8 bases. CDR3 length: 14 residues. After removal of 5 bases from V and 5 bases from J, the junction contained 7 bases not matched to a gene. Germline assignment: CDR1 SEHNR and CDR2 FQNEAQ (reference sequence). CDR3 DNA sequence: TGTGCCAGCAGCCCTGGGACTAGTCGGGAGACCCAGTACTTC. Its translation is CASSPGTSRETQYF.

V is TRBV21-1 and J is TRBJ1-1; the table's D gene call, TRBD1, was not cross checked with the DNA. TRBV21-1 counts as a pseudogene. This CDR3 contains 16 residues. The CDR3 DNA is TGTGCCAGCAGCAAAATCTGGGACAGGGTCCCCACTGAAGCTTTCTTT. This encodes CASSKIWDRVPTEAFF.

In its sample, this clone was seen once. The V call is TRBV2, the J call TRBJ2-2; 10 nucleotides align to TRBD1. The CDR3 contains 15 residues. Germline CDR1 reads SNHLY; CDR2 reads FYNNEI. The ends lost 8 bases at V and 4 bases at J; junction bases unmatched: 7. The CDR3 sequence: CASVGQGVVTGELFF. The DNA for the CDR3 is TGTGCCAGCGTTGGACAGGGGGTTGTCACCGGGGAGCTGTTTTTT.

The chain couples TRBV10-3 to TRBJ2-7; possible D gene TRBD1, 6 bases. Per the germline V gene, CDR1 is ENHRY and CDR2 is SYGVKD. V lost 6 bases, J lost 0 bases, and 12 bases lay in between. This CDR3 is built from 14 residues. As DNA, the CDR3 is TGTGCCATCAGCCGGGACACCGCCTCCTACGAGCAGTACTTC. It specifies CAISRDTASYEQYF.

Here the CDR3 DNA reads TGCGCCAGCAGGACAGAAAGCTCCTACAATGAGCAGTTCTTC. Protein sequence: CASRTESSYNEQFF. The chain combines TRBV5-1 with TRBJ2-1, with D maybe TRBD1 (5 bases). This CDR3 contains 14 residues. Germline values: CDR1 SGHRS, CDR2 YFSETQ. The V and J ends lost 5 bases and 0 bases respectively, with 9 bases between them.

The genes are TRBV30 and TRBJ2-7, with TRBD1 matching over 10 bases. The CDR3 covers 14 residues. Trimming removed 2 bases from V and 6 bases from J; junction bases left unmatched: 7. Germline CDR1 is GTSNPN and CDR2 is SVGIG (reference sequence). The CDR3, as DNA: TGTGCCTGGAGTAAGGGACAGGGGAGGTTCGAGCAGTACTTC. This gives the protein CAWSKGQGRFEQYF.

The chain combines TRBV6-6 with TRBJ2-3; perhaps TRBD2 as D (5 bases). Germline V gene sequence: CDR1 MNHNY, CDR2 SVGAGI (reference sequence). The CDR3 is 13 residues long. V was cut by 7 bases and J by 3 bases, with 11 bases left in between. CDR3 in amino acids: CASIRTGTDTQYF. The CDR3 DNA reads as TGTGCCAGCATTCGGACTGGAACAGATACGCAGTATTTT.

The chain joins TRBV7-2 to TRBJ2-1; TRBD2 agrees at 10 bases. Per germline, CDR1 SGHTA and CDR2 FQGNSA. Trimming removed 6 bases from V and 12 bases from J; junction bases left unmatched: 11. CDR3 length: 14 residues. CDR3 residues: CASRSGRGETGQFF. CDR3 coding DNA: TGTGCCAGCAGGAGCGGGAGGGGGGAGACGGGGCAGTTCTTC. Complete variable domain (other parts from reference TRBV7-2 and TRBJ2-1): GAGVSQSPSNKVTEKGKDVELRCDPISGHTALYWYRQSLGQGLEFLIYFQGNSAPDKSGLPSDRFSAERTGGSVSTLTIQRTQQEDSAVYLCASRSGRGETGQFFGPGTRLTVL.

The rearrangement uses TRBV18 and TRBJ1-5, with 7 bases that match TRBD1. Germline trimming cut 6 bases from V and 4 bases from J; bases unmatched to any gene: 6. The V gene's germline CDR1 is KGHSH and CDR2 LQKENI. The CDR3 loop spans 14 amino acids. For the CDR3, the DNA is TGTGCCAGCTCCAAGGCAGGGGGGAATCAGCCCCAGCATTTT. The encoded protein is CASSKAGGNQPQHF.

CDR3 sequence reads: CASSLAGGQETQYF. The CDR3 DNA sequence: TGTGCCAGCAGCCTAGCGGGAGGGCAAGAGACCCAGTACTTC. The chain couples TRBV5-6 to TRBJ2-5, with 12 bases that match TRBD2. The CDR3 is made up of 14 amino acids. Trimming at V came to 4 bases and at J to 2 bases, leaving 0 bases not matched to a gene. CDR1 SGHDT and CDR2 YYEEEE come from the germline V gene. The full variable domain, completed using reference TRBV5-6 and TRBJ2-5, is DAGVTQSPTHLIKTRGQQVTLRCSPKSGHDTVSWYQQALGQGPQFIFQYYEEEERQRGNFPDRFSGHQFPNYSSELNVNALLLGDSALYLCASSLAGGQETQYFGPGTRLLVL.

The V call is TRBV4-2, the J call TRBJ1-1; D unclear. The CDR3 spans 11 residues. Per the germline V gene, CDR1 is LGHNA and CDR2 is YNFKEQ. With 0 bases removed from V and 5 bases from J, the gap between germline ends came to 1 base. CDR3 in DNA: TGTGCCAGCAGCCAAGAGACTGAAGCTTTCTTT. Residues: CASSQETEAFF.

The V call is TRBV4-3, the J call TRBJ2-3, with TRBD1 matching over 12 bases. Germline-derived CDR1 and CDR2 are LGHNA and YSLEER. J was trimmed by 6 bases and V by 0 bases; bases with no gene match: 7. This CDR3 has 17 residues. The CDR3 spells CASSQEGGTGGGDTQYF. Here the CDR3 DNA reads TGCGCCAGCAGCCAAGAGGGGGGGACAGGGGGCGGGGATACGCAGTATTTT.